A single sample is the source of the 13 T cell receptor beta chains below, sequenced in a study of cytomegalovirus exposure and HLA in healthy donors. PCR involved 60 Vbeta and 13 Jbeta primers. Here immunoSEQ multiplex PCR was the method, and the copy in TCRdb shows in-frame clones only, minus some. Among 130,000 to 150,000 clones, 70% to 75% were seen once, and the ten largest hold around an eighth. Sequenced input: PBMCs. The receptors shown here come from a human donor in good health.

The chain combines TRBV19 with TRBJ2-3; the D gene is possibly TRBD1 (6 bases). The CDR3 runs 15 residues. Per germline, CDR1 LNHDA and CDR2 SQIVND (reference sequence). V lost 3 bases, J lost 2 bases, and 12 bases lay in between. CDR3: CASSMRQDFTDTQYF. The CDR3, as DNA: TGTGCCAGTAGTATGAGACAGGACTTCACAGATACGCAGTATTTT.

The sample holds a few counts of this clone. The chain is built from TRBV9 and TRBJ2-5, with 10 nucleotides matching TRBD2. The germline CDR1 and CDR2 sequences are SGDLS and YYNGEE. The CDR3 totals 16 residues. J gave up 2 bases and V 0 bases, and 4 bases lay outside the gene matches. CDR3 bases: TGTGCCAGCAGCGTAGGTTGGACTAGCGGACAAGAGACCCAGTACTTC. It codes for CASSVGWTSGQETQYF.

The V call is TRBV5-5, the J call TRBJ2-3; 8 bases fit TRBD1. The germline V gene has CDR1 SGHKS and CDR2 YYEKEE (reference sequence). The CDR3 totals 14 residues. The J segment lost 1 base and the V segment lost 3 bases, leaving 1 base of the junction unmatched. The CDR3 DNA is TGTGCCAGCAGCTCGGGACAGGGCACAGATACGCAGTATTTT. It specifies CASSSGQGTDTQYF. Filled out from reference TRBV5-5 and TRBJ2-3, the complete variable domain reads DAGVTQSPTHLIKTRGQQVTLRCSPISGHKSVSWYQQVLGQGPQFIFQYYEKEERGRGNFPDRFSARQFPNYSSELNVNALLLGDSALYLCASSSGQGTDTQYFGPGTRLTVL.

Worth noting for this clone: An end of the junction does not agree with germline; a read error may underlie this. The genes are TRBV7-7 and TRBJ2-1; TRBD2 agrees at 10 bases. Germline values: CDR1 SSHAT, CDR2 FNYEAQ (reference sequence). CDR3 length equals 13 residues. The CDR3 sequence: CASSLATSGALFF. CDR3 coding DNA: TGTGCTAGCAGCTTAGCCACTAGCGGGGCCCTGTTCTTC. Full variable domain (rest looked up from reference TRBV7-7 and TRBJ2-1): GAGVSQSPRYKVTKRGQDVTLRCDPISSHATLYWYQQALGQGPEFLTYFNYEAQPDKSGLPSDRFSAERPEGSISTLTIQRTEQRDSAMYRCASSLATSGALFFGPGTRLTVL.

A few counts support this clone. The chain has TRBV11-2 and TRBJ2-5; TRBD2 is a possible D gene (6 bases). Trimming cost V 4 bases and J 4 bases, with 13 bases left between them. From germline, CDR1 is SGHAT and CDR2 FQNNGV. The CDR3 sequence is 14 residues long. CDR3 bases: TGTGCCAGCAGCTCCGACCTAGCGACAGAGACCCAGTACTTC. Amino acids: CASSSDLATETQYF. The entire variable domain, with the rest obtained from reference TRBV11-2 and TRBJ2-5, is as follows: EAGVAQSPRYKIIEKRQSVAFWCNPISGHATLYWYQQILGQGPKLLIQFQNNGVVDDSQLPKDRFSAERLKGVDSTLKIQPAKLEDSAVYLCASSSDLATETQYFGPGTRLLVL.

The V call is TRBV29-1, the J call TRBJ1-2, with TRBD1 matching over 10 bases. Germline-derived CDR1 and CDR2 are SQVTM and ANQGSEA. V shed 7 bases, J shed 8 bases, and the junction held 7 bases outside the gene matches. CDR3 size: 12 residues. The CDR3 sequence: CSARGTGVGYTF. DNA for the CDR3: TGCAGCGCTAGGGGGACAGGGGTGGGCTACACCTTC.

This clone was seen a handful of times. The chain couples TRBV11-2 to TRBJ2-3, with 13 positions matching TRBD2. The CDR3 totals 16 residues. Trimming took 4 bases from V and 3 from J; bases not matched to a gene: 4. Germline CDR1 reads SGHAT; CDR2 reads FQNNGV. CDR3 amino acids: CASSSGLAGLTDTQYF. CDR3 DNA sequence: TGTGCCAGCAGCTCGGGACTAGCGGGGCTTACAGATACGCAGTATTTT.

This clone counts as large (0.1 to 1%). The chain has TRBV25-1 and TRBJ2-7, with TRBD1 matching over 8 bases. The V and J ends lost 3 bases and 4 bases, in that order; junction bases with no gene match: 8. CDR1 is MGHDK, CDR2 SYGVNS, per germline. This CDR3 region has 15 residues. This CDR3 is CASSEDGRGQYEQYF. CDR3 nucleotide sequence: TGTGCCAGCAGTGAGGACGGCAGGGGGCAGTACGAGCAGTACTTC.

The chain uses TRBV11-2 and TRBJ2-2, with 11 bases lining up with TRBD2. CDR3 size: 15 residues. The junction had 5 bases not matched to a gene; V was cut back by 5 bases and J by 6 bases. Germline loops: CDR1 SGHAT, CDR2 FQNNGV. CDR3 sequence reads: CASSLLSGGAGELFF. CDR3 bases: TGTGCCAGCAGCCTCCTTAGCGGGGGGGCCGGGGAGCTGTTTTTT.

This rearrangement joins TRBV27 to TRBJ2-2, with TRBD2 identical over 9 bases. V lost 4 bases, J lost 4 bases, and 7 bases stayed unmatched. CDR1 and CDR2 (germline): MNHEY, SMNVEV (reference sequence). The length of the CDR3 is 16 residues. CDR3 loop: CASSSLGGGGTGELFF. The CDR3 coding sequence is TGTGCCAGCAGTTCCCTGGGCGGGGGGGGCACCGGGGAGCTGTTTTTT.

This chain uses TRBV7-2 with TRBJ2-5, with TRBD2 matching over 8 bases. Germline V lookup: CDR1 SGHTA, CDR2 FQGNSA. J gave up 2 bases and V 5 bases, and 7 bases lay outside the gene matches. This CDR3 is 15 amino acids long. The CDR3 spells CASSAGRGGQETQYF. DNA for the CDR3: TGTGCCAGCAGCGCCGGGAGGGGTGGGCAAGAGACCCAGTACTTC.

The chain has TRBV7-3 and TRBJ2-2; TRBD2 aligns across 7 bases. Germline V gene sequence: CDR1 SGHTA, CDR2 FQGTGA. J gave up 2 bases and V 2 bases, and 5 bases lay outside the gene matches. This CDR3 comprises 16 residues. CDR3 sequence (DNA): TGTGCCAGCAGCTTACTCGGGAGGAGTAACACCGGGGAGCTGTTTTTT. It yields the protein CASSLLGRSNTGELFF. Full variable domain (rest looked up from reference TRBV7-3 and TRBJ2-2): GAGVSQTPSNKVTEKGKYVELRCDPISGHTALYWYRQSLGQGPEFLIYFQGTGAADDSGLPNDRFFAVRPEGSVSTLKIQRTERGDSAVYLCASSLLGRSNTGELFFGEGSRLTVL.

J is TRBJ2-7 and V is TRBV6-6, with TRBD1 matching over 10 bases. The CDR3 loop spans 14 amino acids. Trimming cost V 2 bases and J 4 bases; bases outside gene matches: 2. Germline V gene lookup returns CDR1 MNHNY and CDR2 SVGAGI (reference sequence). The CDR3 coding sequence is TGTGCCAGCAGTTACGGACAGGGGGGGTACGAGCAGTACTTC. Translating it yields CASSYGQGGYEQYF.